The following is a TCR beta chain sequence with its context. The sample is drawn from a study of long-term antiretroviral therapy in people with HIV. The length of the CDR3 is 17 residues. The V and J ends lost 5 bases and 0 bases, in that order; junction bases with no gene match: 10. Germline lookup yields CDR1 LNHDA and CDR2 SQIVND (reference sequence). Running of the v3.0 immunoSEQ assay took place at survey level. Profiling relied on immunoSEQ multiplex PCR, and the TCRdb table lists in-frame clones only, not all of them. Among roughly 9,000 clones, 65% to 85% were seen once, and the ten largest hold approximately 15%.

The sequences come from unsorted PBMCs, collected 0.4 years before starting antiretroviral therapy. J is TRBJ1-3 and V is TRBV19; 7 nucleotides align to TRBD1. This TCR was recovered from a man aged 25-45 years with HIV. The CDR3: CASSLWTGLTSGNTIYF. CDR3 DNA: TGTGCCAGTAGTCTATGGACAGGCCTGACCTCTGGAAACACCATATATTTT.